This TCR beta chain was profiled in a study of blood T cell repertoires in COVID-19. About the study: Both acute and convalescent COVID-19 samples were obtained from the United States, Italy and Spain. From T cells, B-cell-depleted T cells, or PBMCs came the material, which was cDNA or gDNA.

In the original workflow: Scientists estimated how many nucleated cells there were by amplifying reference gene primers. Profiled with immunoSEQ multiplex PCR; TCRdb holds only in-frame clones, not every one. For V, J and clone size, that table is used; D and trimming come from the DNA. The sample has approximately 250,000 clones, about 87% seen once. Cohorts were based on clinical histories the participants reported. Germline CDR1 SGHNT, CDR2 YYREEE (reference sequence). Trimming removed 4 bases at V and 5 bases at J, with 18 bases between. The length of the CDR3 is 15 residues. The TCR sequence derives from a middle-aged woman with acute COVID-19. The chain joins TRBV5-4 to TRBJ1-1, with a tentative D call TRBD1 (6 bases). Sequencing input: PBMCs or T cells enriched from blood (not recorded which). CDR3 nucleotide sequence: TGTGCCAGCAGCCGCTTAGACAGGCCGGGGACTGAAGCTTTCTTT. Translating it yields CASSRLDRPGTEAFF.